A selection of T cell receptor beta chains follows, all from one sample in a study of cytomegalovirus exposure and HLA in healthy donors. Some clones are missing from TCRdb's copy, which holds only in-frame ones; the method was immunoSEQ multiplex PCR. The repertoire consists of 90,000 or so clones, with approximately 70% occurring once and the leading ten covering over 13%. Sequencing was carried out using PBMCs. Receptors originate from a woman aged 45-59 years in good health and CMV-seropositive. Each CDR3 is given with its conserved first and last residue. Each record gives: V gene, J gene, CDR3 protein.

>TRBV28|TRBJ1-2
CASSLSPGQGYGYTF
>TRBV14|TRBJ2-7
CASSQERMTEQYF
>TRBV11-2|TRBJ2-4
CASSLGANTNIQYF
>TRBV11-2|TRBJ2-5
CASSLSLGDWTQYF
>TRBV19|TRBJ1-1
CASKSLTDGEAFF
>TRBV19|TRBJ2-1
CASSIFASGSYNEQFF
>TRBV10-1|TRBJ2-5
CASSDGGKETQYF
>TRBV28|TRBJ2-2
CASSNLGQGANTGELFF
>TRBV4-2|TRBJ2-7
CASSQVVSGYEQYF
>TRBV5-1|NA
CASSRGDRNSYEQYF
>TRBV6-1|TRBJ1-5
CASSEAEGIQPQHF
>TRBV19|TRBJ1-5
CASSPSSTGGNQPQHF